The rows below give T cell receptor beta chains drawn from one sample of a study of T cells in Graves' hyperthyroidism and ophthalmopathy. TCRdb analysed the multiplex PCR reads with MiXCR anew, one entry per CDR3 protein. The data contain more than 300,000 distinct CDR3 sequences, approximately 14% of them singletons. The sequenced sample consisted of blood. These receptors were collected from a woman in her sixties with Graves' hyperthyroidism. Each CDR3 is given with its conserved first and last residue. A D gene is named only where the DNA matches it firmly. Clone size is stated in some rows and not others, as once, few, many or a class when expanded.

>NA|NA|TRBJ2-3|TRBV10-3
TGTGCCATCAGAGACCCAGTACCAGATACGCAGTATTTT
CAIRDPVPDTQYF
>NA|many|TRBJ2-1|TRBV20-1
TGCAGTGCTAGAGATTCGGGGCGGAAATCATACAATGAGCAGTTCTTC
CSARDSGRKSYNEQFF
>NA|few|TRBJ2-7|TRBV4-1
TGCGCCAGCAGCCAAGTATATGGGAGGACGGAGCAGTACTTC
CASSQVYGRTEQYF
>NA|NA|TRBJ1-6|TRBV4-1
TGCGCCAGCAGCCAAGAGGTAGTCGGGGGACACGATTCACCCCTCCACTTT
CASSQEVVGGHDSPLHF
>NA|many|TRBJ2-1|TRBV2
TGTGCCAGCAGCTTGACTAACTACAATGAGCAGTTCTTC
CASSLTNYNEQFF
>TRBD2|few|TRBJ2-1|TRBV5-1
TGCGCCAGCAGCTTCCGGGACTCTAGCGGGAGATCTTACAATGAGCAGTTCTTC
CASSFRDSSGRSYNEQFF
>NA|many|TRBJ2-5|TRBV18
TGTGCCAGCTCACCCGGAGAAGAGACCCAGTACTTC
CASSPGEETQYF
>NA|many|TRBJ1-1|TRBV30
TGTGCCTGGAGTGCGTCAGTCATGAACACTGAAGCTTTCTTT
CAWSASVMNTEAFF
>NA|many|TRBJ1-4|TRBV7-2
TGTGCCAGCAGCCCGACAGTATCTAATGAAAAACTGTTTTTT
CASSPTVSNEKLFF
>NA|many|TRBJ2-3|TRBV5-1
TGCGCCAGCAGCTTGAACTTCCGAGGAACAGATACGCAGTATTTT
CASSLNFRGTDTQYF
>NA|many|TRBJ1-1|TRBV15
TGTGCCACCCGAATTGACAGGAACACTGAAGCTTTCTTT
CATRIDRNTEAFF
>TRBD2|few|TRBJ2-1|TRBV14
TGTGCCAGCAGCCAACCTTGGAGTAGCGGGAGGGCCGTAGGTGAGCAGTTCTTC
CASSQPWSSGRAVGEQFF
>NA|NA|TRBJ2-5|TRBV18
TGTGCCAGCTCACCATACACTAGCCAAGAGACCCAGTACTTC
CASSPYTSQETQYF
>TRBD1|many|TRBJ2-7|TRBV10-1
TGCGCCGGGAGACAGGGCCCCTACGAGCAGTACTTC
CAGRQGPYEQYF
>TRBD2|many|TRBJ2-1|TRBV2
TGTGCCAGCACGTCACTAGCGGGCAACAATGAGCAGTTCTTC
CASTSLAGNNEQFF
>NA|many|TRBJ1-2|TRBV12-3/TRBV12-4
TGTGCCAGCAGTTTATACGGCGGCTACACCTTC
CASSLYGGYTF
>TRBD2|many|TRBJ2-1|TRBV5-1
TGCGCCAGCACCTCGGGACTAGCGGGCAATGAGCAGTTCTTC
CASTSGLAGNEQFF
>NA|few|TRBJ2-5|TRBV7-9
TGTGCCAGCAGCGAACTCGGGGGAGAGACCCAGTACTTC
CASSELGGETQYF
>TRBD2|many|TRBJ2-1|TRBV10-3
TGTGCCATCAGTGTGACTAGCGGGAGATACAATGAGCAGTTCTTC
CAISVTSGRYNEQFF
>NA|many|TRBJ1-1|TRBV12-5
TGTGCTAGTGGTTTGCAGGGGAGGAACACTGAAGCTTTCTTT
CASGLQGRNTEAFF
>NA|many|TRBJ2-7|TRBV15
TGTGCCACCAGCTCTACAAACGGGCTATGGTACGAGCAGTACTTC
CATSSTNGLWYEQYF
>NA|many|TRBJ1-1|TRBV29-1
TGCAGCGTTGCGGGCGGAATCGTGAACACTGAAGCTTTCTTT
CSVAGGIVNTEAFF
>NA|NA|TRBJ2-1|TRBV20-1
TGCAGTGCTGCCTCCCCATCGGGACCCATAGAGCAGTTCTTC
CSAASPSGPIEQFF
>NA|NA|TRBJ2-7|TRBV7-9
TGTGCCAGCAGCTCACGAGGGTCCTCCCTGGGGGAGCAGTACTTC
CASSSRGSSLGEQYF